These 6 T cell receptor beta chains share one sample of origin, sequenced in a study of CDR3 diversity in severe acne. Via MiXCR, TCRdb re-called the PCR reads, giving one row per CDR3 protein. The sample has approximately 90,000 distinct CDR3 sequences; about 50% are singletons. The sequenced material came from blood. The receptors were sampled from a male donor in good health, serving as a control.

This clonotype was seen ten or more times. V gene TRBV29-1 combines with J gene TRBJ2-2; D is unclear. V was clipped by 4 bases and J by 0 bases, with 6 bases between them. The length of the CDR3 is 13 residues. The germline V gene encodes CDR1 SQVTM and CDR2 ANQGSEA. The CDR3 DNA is TGCAGCGTTGGGGGAACGAACACCGGGGAGCTGTTTTTT. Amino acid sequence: CSVGGTNTGELFF.

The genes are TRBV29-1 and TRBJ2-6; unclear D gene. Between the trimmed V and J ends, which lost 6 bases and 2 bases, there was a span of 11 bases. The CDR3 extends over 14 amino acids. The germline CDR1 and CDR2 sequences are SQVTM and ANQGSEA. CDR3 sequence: CSVSITAGANVLTF. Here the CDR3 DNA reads TGCAGCGTGTCGATTACGGCTGGGGCCAACGTCCTGACTTTC.

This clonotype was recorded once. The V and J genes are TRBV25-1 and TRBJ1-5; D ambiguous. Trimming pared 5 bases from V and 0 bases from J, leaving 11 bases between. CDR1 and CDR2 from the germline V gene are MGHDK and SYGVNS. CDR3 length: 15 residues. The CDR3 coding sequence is TGTGCCAGCAGTTACAGCCTTTATAGCAATCAGCCCCAGCATTTT. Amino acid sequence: CASSYSLYSNQPQHF.

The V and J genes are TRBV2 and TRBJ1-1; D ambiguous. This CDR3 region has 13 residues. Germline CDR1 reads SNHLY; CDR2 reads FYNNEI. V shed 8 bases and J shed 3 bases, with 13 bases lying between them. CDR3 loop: CASRNSGYTEAFF. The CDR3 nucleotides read TGTGCCAGCCGAAACTCGGGGTACACTGAAGCTTTCTTT.

For the CDR3, the DNA is TGTGCCACCAGCAGGGGAGGGCCGGGGACCGGGGAGCTGTTTTTT. Translation: CATSRGGPGTGELFF. The rearrangement links TRBV15 to TRBJ2-2, with TRBD2 matching over 7 bases. From germline, CDR1 is LNHNV and CDR2 YYDKDF (reference sequence). The trim removed 3 bases at V and 5 bases at J, leaving 6 bases unmatched. The CDR3 runs 15 residues.

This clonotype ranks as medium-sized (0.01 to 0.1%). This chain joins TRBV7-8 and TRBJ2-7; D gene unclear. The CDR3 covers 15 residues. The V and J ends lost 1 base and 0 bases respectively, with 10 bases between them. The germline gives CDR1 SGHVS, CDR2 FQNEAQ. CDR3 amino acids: CASSLERMGSYEQYF. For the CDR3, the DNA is TGTGCCAGCAGCTTAGAAAGAATGGGCTCCTACGAGCAGTACTTC.